What follows describes a single T cell receptor (beta chain). The data belong to a study of OX40 agonist ivuxolimab in advanced cancers. Overall study: Hepatocellular carcinoma, melanoma, renal cell or head and neck cancer was diagnosed in the dose-escalation patients.

Researchers took blood at baseline, on cycle 4 day 1, and on cycle 7 day 1. The method was immunoSEQ multiplex PCR; TCRdb's version includes in-frame clones alone and lacks a portion of them. In the table there are around 80,000 clones, about 86% of which are singletons. The sequencing used CD4+ or CD8+ T cells sorted from blood, collected in a trial of the OX40 agonist ivuxolimab. The sequence was collected from an adult with an advanced solid tumor such as melanoma, head and neck, liver or kidney cancer.

CDR3 bases: TGTGCCTGGAGAGAGGACCTGCTCACCGGGGAGCTGTTTTTT. Translating it yields CAWREDLLTGELFF. The chain is built from TRBV30 and TRBJ2-2, with unresolved D. The CDR3 totals 14 residues. V was shortened by 3 bases and J by 4 bases, with 12 bases between the two germline ends. CDR1 is GTSNPN and CDR2 is SVGIG in the germline V gene (reference sequence).